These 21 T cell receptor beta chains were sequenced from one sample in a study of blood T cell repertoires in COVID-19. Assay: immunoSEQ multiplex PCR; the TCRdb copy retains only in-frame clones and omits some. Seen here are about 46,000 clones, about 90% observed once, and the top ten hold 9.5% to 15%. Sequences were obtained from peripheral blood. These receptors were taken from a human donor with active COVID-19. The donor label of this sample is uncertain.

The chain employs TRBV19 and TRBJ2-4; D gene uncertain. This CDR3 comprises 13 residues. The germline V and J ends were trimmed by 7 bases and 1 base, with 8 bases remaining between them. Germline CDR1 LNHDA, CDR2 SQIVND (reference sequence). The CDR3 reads CASMPRAKNIQYF. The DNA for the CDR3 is TGTGCCAGTATGCCGAGGGCCAAAAACATTCAGTACTTC.

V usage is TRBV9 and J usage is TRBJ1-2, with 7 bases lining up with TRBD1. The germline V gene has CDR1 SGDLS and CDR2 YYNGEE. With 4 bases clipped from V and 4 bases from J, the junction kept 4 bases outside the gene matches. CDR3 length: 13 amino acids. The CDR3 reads CASSPTGSYGYTF. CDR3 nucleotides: TGTGCCAGCAGCCCGACAGGGTCCTATGGCTACACCTTC.

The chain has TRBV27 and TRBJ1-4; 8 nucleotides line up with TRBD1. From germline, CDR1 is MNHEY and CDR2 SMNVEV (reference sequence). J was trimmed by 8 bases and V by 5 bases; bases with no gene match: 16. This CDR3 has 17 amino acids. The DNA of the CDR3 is TGTGCCAGCAGTCCCCGGACAGGGTCGGCGGAGGGCGAAAAACTGTTTTTT. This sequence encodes CASSPRTGSAEGEKLFF.

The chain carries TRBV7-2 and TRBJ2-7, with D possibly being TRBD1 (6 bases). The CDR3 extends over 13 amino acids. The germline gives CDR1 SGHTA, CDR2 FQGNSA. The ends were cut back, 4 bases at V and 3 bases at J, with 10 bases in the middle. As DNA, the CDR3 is TGTGCCAGCAGCTATGGACAGTTCTACGAGCAGTACTTC. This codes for CASSYGQFYEQYF.

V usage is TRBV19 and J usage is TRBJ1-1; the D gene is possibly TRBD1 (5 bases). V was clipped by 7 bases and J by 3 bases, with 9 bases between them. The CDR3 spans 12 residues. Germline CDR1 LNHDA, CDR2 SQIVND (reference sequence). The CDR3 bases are TGTGCCAGTAAGCAGGGATACACTGAAGCTTTCTTT. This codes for CASKQGYTEAFF.

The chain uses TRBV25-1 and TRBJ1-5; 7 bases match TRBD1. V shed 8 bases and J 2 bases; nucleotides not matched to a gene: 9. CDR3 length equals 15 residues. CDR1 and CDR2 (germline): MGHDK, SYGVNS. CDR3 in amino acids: CASQPGGPGNQPQHF. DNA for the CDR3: TGTGCCAGCCAGCCAGGGGGGCCGGGCAATCAGCCCCAGCATTTT.

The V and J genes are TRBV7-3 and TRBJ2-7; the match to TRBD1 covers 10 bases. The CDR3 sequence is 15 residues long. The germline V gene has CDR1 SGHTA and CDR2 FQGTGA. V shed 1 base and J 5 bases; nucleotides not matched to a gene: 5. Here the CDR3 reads CASSLMGTGENEQYF. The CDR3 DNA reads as TGTGCCAGCAGCTTAATGGGGACAGGGGAGAACGAGCAGTACTTC.

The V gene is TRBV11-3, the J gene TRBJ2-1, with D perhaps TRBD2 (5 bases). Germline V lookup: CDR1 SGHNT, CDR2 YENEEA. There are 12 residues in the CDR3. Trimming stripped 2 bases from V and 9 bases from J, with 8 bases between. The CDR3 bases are TGTGCCAGCAGCTTACTCAGCGGTGAGCAGTTCTTC. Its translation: CASSLLSGEQFF. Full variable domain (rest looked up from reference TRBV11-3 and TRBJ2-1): EAGVVQSPRYKIIEKKQPVAFWCNPISGHNTLYWYLQNLGQGPELLIRYENEEAVDDSQLPKDRFSAERLKGVDSTLKIQPAELGDSAVYLCASSLLSGEQFFGPGTRLTVL.

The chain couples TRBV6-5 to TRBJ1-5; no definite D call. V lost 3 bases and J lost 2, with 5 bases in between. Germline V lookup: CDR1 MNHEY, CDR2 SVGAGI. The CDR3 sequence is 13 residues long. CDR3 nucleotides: TGTGCCAGCAGTTATGAGGGCAATCAGCCCCAGCATTTT. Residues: CASSYEGNQPQHF.

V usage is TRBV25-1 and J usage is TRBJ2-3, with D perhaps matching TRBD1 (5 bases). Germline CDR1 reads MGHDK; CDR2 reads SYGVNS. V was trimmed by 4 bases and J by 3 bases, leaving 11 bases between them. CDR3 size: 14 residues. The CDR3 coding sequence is TGTGCCAGCAGTGTCCCCTCAGGGACAGATACGCAGTATTTT. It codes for CASSVPSGTDTQYF.

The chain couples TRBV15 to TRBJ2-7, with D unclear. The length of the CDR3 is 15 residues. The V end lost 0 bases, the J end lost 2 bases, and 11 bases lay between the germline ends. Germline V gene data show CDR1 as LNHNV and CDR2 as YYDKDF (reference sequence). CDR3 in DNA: TGTGCCACCAGCAGAGATTACAGCCCAACCTACGAGCAGTACTTC. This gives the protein CATSRDYSPTYEQYF.

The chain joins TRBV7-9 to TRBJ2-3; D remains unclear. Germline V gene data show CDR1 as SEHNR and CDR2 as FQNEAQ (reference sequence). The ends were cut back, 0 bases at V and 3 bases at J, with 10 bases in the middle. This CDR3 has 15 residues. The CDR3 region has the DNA TGTGCCAGCAGCTTAGCGGTGGGCGCTACAGATACGCAGTATTTT. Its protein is CASSLAVGATDTQYF.

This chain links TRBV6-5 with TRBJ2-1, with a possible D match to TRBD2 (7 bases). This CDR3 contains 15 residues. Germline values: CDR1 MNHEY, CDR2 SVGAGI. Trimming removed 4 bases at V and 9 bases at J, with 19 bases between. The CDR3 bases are TGTGCCAGCAGTTCCGCCATCTGGGGGGGCGGTGAGCAGTTCTTC. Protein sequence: CASSSAIWGGGEQFF.

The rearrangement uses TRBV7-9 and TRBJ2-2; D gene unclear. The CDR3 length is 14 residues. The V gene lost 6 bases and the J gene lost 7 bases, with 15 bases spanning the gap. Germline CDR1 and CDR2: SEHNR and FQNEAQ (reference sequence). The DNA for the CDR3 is TGTGCCAGCAGACGAGTAACCGTGGTCGGGGAGCTGTTTTTT. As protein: CASRRVTVVGELFF.

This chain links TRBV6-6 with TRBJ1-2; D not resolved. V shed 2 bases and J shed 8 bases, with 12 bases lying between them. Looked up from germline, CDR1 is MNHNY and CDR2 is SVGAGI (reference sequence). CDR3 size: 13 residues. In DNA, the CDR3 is TGTGCCAGCAGTTACGGGCTGGGCGCAGGCTACACCTTC. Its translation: CASSYGLGAGYTF.

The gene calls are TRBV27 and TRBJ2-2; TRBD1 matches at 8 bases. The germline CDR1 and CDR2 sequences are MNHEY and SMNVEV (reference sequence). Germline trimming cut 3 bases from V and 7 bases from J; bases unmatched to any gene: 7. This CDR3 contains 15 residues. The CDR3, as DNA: TGTGCCAGCAGTTTTCGGCAGGGGGCGGGCGGGGAGCTGTTTTTT. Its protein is CASSFRQGAGGELFF.

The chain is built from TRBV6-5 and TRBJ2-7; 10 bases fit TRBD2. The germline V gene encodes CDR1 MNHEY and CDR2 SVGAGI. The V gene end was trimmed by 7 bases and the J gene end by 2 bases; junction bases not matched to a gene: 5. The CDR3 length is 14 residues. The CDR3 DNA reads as TGTGCCAGCACCTTGCTAGCGGGGGCCTACGAGCAGTACTTC. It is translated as CASTLLAGAYEQYF.

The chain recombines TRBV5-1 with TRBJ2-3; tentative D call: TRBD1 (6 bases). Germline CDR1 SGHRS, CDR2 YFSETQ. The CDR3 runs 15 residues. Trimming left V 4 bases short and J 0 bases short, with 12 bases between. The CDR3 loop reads CASSPTGISTDTQYF. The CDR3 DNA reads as TGCGCCAGCAGCCCTACAGGGATCAGCACAGATACGCAGTATTTT.

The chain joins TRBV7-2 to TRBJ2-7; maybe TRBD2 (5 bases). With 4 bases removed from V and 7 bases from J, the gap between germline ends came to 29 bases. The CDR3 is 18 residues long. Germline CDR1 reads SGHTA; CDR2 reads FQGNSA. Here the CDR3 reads CASSSSPTGGRRLEEQYF. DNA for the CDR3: TGTGCCAGCAGCTCGTCCCCGACCGGCGGGCGGCGGCTGGAGGAGCAGTACTTC.

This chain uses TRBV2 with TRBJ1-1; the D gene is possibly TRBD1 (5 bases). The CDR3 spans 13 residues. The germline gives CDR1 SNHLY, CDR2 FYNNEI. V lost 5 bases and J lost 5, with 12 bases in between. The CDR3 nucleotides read TGTGCCAGCAGTCTTCAAGGGGAAACTGAAGCTTTCTTT. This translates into CASSLQGETEAFF.

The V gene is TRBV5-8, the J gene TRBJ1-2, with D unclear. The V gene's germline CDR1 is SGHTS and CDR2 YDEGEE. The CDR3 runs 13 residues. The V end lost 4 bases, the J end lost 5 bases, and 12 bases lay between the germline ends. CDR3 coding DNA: TGTGCCAGCAGCCCCCGTGCAGGTTATGGCTACACCTTC. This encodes CASSPRAGYGYTF. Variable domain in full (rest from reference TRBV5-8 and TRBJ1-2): EAGVTQSPTHLIKTRGQQATLRCSPISGHTSVYWYQQALGLGLQFLLWYDEGEERNRGNFPPRFSGRQFPNYSSELNVNALELEDSALYLCASSPRAGYGYTFGSGTRLTVV.